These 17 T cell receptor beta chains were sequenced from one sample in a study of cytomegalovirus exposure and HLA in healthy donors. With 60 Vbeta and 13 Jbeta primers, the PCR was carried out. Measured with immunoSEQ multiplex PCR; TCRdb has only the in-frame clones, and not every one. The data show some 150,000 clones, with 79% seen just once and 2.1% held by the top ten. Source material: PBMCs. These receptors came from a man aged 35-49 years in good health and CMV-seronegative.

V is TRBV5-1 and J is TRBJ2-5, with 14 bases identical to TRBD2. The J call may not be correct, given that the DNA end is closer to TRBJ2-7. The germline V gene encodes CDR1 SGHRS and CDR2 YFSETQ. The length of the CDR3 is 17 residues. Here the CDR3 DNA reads TGCGCCAGCAGCCCCGGGACTAGCGGGAGTCGGTACTACGAGCAGTACTTC. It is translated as CASSPGTSGSRYYEQYF.

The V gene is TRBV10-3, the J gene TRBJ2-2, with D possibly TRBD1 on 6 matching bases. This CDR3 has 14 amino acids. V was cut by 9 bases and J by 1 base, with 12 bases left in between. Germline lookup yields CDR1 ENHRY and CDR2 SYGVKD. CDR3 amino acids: CAIRGHQNTGELFF. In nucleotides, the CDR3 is TGTGCCATTAGGGGACATCAGAACACCGGGGAGCTGTTTTTT.

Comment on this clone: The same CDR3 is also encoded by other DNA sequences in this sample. The CDR3 DNA sequence: TGTGCCAGTAGCCTTGACCGGAGCTCCTACAATGAGCAGTTCTTC. As protein: CASSLDRSSYNEQFF. V is TRBV19 and J is TRBJ2-1, with D unresolved. The CDR3 is 15 residues long. CDR1 is LNHDA, CDR2 SQIVND, per germline (reference sequence). Trimming removed 6 bases from V and 0 bases from J, with 12 bases in between.

The CDR3 sequence is CASSWTSGDNEQFF. For the CDR3, the DNA is TGTGCCAGCAGTTGGACTAGCGGGGACAATGAGCAGTTCTTC. The V gene is TRBV28, the J gene TRBJ2-1, with TRBD2 identical over 12 bases. The CDR3 has 14 amino acids. Germline CDR1 is MDHEN and CDR2 is SYDVKM. The J segment lost 5 bases and the V segment lost 4 bases, leaving 0 bases of the junction unmatched. Full variable domain (missing parts from reference TRBV28 and TRBJ2-1): DVKVTQSSRYLVKRTGEKVFLECVQDMDHENMFWYRQDPGLGLRLIYFSYDVKMKEKGDIPEGYSVSREKKERFSLILESASTNQTSMYLCASSWTSGDNEQFFGPGTRLTVL.

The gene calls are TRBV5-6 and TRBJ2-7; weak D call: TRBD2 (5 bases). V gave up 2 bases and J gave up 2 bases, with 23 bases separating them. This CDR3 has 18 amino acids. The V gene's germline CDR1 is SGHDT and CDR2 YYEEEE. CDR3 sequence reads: CASSFVREKSLPAYEQYF. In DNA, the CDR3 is TGTGCCAGCAGCTTCGTTAGGGAGAAAAGCCTACCCGCCTACGAGCAGTACTTC.

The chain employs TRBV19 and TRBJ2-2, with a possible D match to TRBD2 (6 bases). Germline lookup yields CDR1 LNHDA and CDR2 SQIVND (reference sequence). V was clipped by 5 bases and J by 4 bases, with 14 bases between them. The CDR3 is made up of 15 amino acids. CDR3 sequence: CASSGREWTTGELFF. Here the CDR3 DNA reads TGTGCCAGTAGTGGCCGGGAGTGGACCACCGGGGAGCTGTTTTTT.

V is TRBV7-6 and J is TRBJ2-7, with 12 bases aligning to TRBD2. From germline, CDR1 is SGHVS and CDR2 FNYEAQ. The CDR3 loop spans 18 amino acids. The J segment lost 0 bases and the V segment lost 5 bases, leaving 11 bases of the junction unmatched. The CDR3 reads CASSPGLAGPSASYEQYF. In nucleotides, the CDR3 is TGTGCCAGCAGCCCGGGACTAGCGGGCCCGAGCGCCTCCTACGAGCAGTACTTC.

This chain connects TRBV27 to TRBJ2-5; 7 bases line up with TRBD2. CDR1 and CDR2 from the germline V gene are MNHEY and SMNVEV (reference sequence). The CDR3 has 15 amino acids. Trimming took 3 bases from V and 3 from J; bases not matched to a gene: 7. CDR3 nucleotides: TGTGCCAGCAGTTTGGCTAGCGGATGGGAAGAGACCCAGTACTTC. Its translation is CASSLASGWEETQYF.

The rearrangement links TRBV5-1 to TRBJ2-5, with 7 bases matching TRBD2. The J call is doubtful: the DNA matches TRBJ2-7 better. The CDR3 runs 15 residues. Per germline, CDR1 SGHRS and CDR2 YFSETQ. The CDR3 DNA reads TGCGCCAGCAGCTTGGACGGGAGGCACCCCTACGAGCAGTACTTC. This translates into CASSLDGRHPYEQYF.

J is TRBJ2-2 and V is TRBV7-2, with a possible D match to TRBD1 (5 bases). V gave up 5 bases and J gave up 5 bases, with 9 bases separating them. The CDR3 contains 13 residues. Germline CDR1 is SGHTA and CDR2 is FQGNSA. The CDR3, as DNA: TGTGCCAGCAGCCCCCAGGGAACCGGGGAGCTGTTTTTT. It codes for CASSPQGTGELFF.

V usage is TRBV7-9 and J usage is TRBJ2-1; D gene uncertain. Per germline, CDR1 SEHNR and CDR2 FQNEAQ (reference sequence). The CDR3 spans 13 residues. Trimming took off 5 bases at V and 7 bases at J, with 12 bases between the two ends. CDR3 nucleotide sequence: TGTGCCAGCAGCCCCATTGACTGGAATGAGCAGTTCTTC. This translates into CASSPIDWNEQFF.

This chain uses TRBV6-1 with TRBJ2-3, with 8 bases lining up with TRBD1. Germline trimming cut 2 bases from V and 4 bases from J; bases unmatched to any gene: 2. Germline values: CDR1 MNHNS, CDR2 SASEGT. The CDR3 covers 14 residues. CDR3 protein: CASSETGGPDTQYF. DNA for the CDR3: TGTGCCAGCAGTGAAACAGGGGGTCCAGATACGCAGTATTTT.

CDR3 protein: CASISRSTDTQYF. Written as DNA, the CDR3 is TGTGCCAGCATAAGTCGGAGCACAGATACGCAGTATTTT. The rearrangement uses TRBV28 and TRBJ2-3, with D unresolved. Trimming stripped 7 bases from V and 0 bases from J, with 8 bases between. Germline V CDR1 and CDR2: MDHEN, SYDVKM. The CDR3 loop spans 13 amino acids.

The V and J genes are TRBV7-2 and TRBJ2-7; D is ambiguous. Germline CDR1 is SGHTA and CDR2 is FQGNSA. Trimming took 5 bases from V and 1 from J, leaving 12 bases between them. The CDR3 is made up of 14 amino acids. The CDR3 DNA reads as TGTGCCAGCAGCCCCCAGGCATTTTCCTACGAGCAGTACTTC. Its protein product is CASSPQAFSYEQYF.

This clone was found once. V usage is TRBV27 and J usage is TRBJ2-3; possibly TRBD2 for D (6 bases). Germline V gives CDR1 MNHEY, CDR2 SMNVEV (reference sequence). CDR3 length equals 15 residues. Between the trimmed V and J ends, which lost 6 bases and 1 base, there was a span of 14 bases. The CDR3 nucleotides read TGTGCCAGCAGCCAACCGGGACTGGGCACAGATACGCAGTATTTT. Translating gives CASSQPGLGTDTQYF.

The CDR3 sequence is CASSLGDISETQYF. The CDR3 DNA is TGTGCCAGCAGCTTAGGAGATATCAGCGAGACCCAGTACTTC. This rearrangement joins TRBV5-5 to TRBJ2-5; D gene ambiguous. CDR3 length equals 14 residues. With 2 bases removed from V and 5 bases from J, the gap between germline ends came to 13 bases. Per the germline V gene, CDR1 is SGHKS and CDR2 is YYEKEE (reference sequence).

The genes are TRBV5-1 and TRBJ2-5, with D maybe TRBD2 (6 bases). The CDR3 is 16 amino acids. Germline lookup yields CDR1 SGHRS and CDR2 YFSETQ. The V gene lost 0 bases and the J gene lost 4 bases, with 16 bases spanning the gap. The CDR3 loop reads CASSLVGGNVRETQYF. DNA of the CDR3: TGCGCCAGCAGCTTGGTGGGGGGTAATGTGAGAGAGACCCAGTACTTC.